This T cell receptor beta chain was captured in a study of blood T cell repertoires in COVID-19. TCRdb keeps only in-frame clones here, not all; method: immunoSEQ multiplex PCR. The sample lists about 230,000 clones; around four fifths were seen once. The CDR3 is 14 amino acids. Trimming left V 8 bases short and J 0 bases short, with 8 bases between. CDR1 is SGHAT, CDR2 FQNNGV, per germline. The chain is built from TRBV11-2 and TRBJ1-6, with D unresolved. This TCR was sampled from a woman in her 70s with active or convalescent COVID-19. Sequencing used peripheral blood. The CDR3 protein is CASARSSYNSPLHF. For the CDR3, the DNA is TGTGCCAGCGCAAGGAGCTCCTATAATTCACCCCTCCACTTT.